These 2 T cell receptor beta chains originate from one sample sequenced in a study of regulatory T cells in long-lasting Graves disease. Library construction for TCR beta used iRepertoire HTBI primers and Arm-PCR of CDR3 regions. TCRdb recomputed calls from the multiplex PCR reads with MiXCR, one row per CDR3 protein. The data show about 240,000 distinct CDR3 sequences, around 20% seen once. The time point is: newly diagnosed GD, antithyroid drugs for less than 3 months. PBMC RNA served as the TCR library source. The material was peripheral blood mononuclear cells (PBMCs), obtained at new diagnosis, from a patient treated with antithyroid drugs. These receptors all come from a female donor with Graves disease.

Remarks on this clonotype: A much larger clone sits a single nucleotide away, making a read error possible. The chain recombines TRBV20-1 with TRBJ1-1; perhaps TRBD1 as D (6 bases). The germline gives CDR1 DFQATT, CDR2 SNEGSKA (reference sequence). The CDR3 is 15 residues long. This chain's CDR3 is CSARETGHPNTEALF. In DNA, the CDR3 is TGCAGTGCTAGAGAGACGGGACACCCGAACACTGAAGCTCTCTTT.

Comments on this clonotype: Just one base apart from a much larger clone, this may be a read error. The chain has TRBV3-1 and TRBJ2-1; 8 bases align to TRBD1. Per germline, CDR1 LGHDT and CDR2 YNNKEL (reference sequence). The length of the CDR3 is 14 residues. The CDR3 spells CAGRGPVEGNEQFF. Written as DNA, the CDR3 is TGTGCCGGCAGGGGGCCTGTGGAGGGAAATGAGCAGTTCTTC.